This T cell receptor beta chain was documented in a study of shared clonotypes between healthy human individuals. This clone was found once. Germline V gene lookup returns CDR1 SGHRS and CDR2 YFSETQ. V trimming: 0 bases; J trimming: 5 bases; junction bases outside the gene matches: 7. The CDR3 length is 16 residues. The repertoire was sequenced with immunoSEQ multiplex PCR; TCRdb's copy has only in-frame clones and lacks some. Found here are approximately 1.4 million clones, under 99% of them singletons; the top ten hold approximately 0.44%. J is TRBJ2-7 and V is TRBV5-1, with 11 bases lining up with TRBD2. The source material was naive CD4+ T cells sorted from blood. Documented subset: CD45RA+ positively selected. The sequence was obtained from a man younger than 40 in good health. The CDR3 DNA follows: TGCGCCAGCAGCTTGGCCGTAGCGGGAGGGCCCCACGAGCAGTACTTC. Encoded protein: CASSLAVAGGPHEQYF. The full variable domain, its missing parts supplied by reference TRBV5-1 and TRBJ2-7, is KAGVTQTPRYLIKTRGQQVTLSCSPISGHRSVSWYQQTPGQGLQFLFEYFSETQRNKGNFPGRFSGRQFSNSRSEMNVSTLELGDSALYLCASSLAVAGGPHEQYFGPGTRLTVT.